The clone carrying this T cell receptor beta chain was counted only a few times. This sample is part of a study of blood T cell repertoires in COVID-19. Overall study: From the United States, Italy and Spain came samples of acute and convalescent COVID-19. PBMCs, B-cell-depleted T cells, or T cells provided the cDNA or gDNA that made up the material.

Using immunoSEQ multiplex PCR, the repertoire was profiled, and TCRdb retains in-frame clones only, with some absent. The table records 160,000 or so clones, roughly 85% of them present only once. Trimming removed 5 bases at V and 5 bases at J, with 13 bases between. This CDR3 comprises 14 residues. Germline V gene sequence: CDR1 SGHDT, CDR2 YYEEEE. The J gene is TRBJ2-2, the V gene TRBV5-6, with a weak D call TRBD1 (6 bases). The TCR was taken from a man aged 40-55 years with acute or convalescent COVID-19. Sequences were obtained from peripheral blood. Here the CDR3 DNA reads TGTGCCAGCAGGATACAGGGTGGGACCGGGGAGCTGTTTTTT. It yields the protein CASRIQGGTGELFF.